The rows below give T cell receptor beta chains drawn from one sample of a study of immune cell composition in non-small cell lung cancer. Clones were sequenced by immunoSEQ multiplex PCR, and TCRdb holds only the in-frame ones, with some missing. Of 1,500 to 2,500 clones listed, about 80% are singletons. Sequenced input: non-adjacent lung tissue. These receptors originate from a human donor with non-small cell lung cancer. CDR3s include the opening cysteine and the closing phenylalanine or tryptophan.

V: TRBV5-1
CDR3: CASSLGHRDPNTGELFF

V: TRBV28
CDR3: CASSDTGGADTQYF

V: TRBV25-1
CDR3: CASSAHQGGIGSPLHF

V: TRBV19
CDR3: CASSTTGGADTQYF

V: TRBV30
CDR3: CAWRGTGLPTDTQYF

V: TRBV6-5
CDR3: CASSYSGTAINEQFF

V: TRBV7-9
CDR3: CASSAIQGGFGYTF

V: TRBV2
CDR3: CASSEVWGEGIQYF

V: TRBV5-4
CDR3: CASSLKGGDRNSPLHF

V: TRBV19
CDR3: CASSSPGRENHGYTF

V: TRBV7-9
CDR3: CASSLPQGFGYGYTF

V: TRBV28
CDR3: CASMRPGTGVGGYTF

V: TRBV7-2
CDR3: CASSFVYNEQFF

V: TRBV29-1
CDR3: CSVESGFGTQYF

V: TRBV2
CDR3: CASSEGLGTIGQYF

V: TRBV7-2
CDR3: CASSLQGGNTEAFF

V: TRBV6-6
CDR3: CASSYDLYNEQFF

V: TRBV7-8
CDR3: CASSLVLTGSGNTIYF

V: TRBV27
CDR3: CASSVTRGHTEAFF

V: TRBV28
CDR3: CASTLRGNHEQFF

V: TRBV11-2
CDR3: CASSLGGQQAFF

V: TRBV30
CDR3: CAGPRRSNYGYTF

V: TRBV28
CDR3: CASSKGTRGTDTEAFF

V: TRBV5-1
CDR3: CASTSGGASGEQFF

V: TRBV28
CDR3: CASSFGWDIKEAFF